This T cell receptor (beta chain) is drawn from a study of CD8+ T cells in alopecia areata. The germline CDR1 and CDR2 sequences are SQVTM and ANQGSEA. V lost 6 bases and J 5 bases, leaving 10 bases between the germline ends. The CDR3 contains 11 residues. It was from PBMCs that CD4+ and CD8+ T cells were sorted. Study-level findings and limits: Sequenced scalp T cells also include alphabeta T cells resident in normal skin. Lesional scalp, especially alopecia totalis/universalis, showed higher clonality than normal scalp. Patients shared TCRs less clearly than mice did, possibly owing to HLA.

It was cDNA, reverse transcribed from extracted RNA, that served as the sequencing template. Some clones are missing from TCRdb's copy, which holds only in-frame ones; the method was immunoSEQ multiplex PCR. The sample records around 190,000 clones, more than 55% being singletons. Details on this clone: No antigen is known for it.

The material sequenced was CD8+ T cells sorted from blood. This chain uses TRBV29-1 with TRBJ1-2; D unclear. The receptor's source is a human donor in good health. The CDR3 protein is CSVPREYGYTF. The DNA of the CDR3 is TGCAGCGTGCCCCGCGAGTATGGCTACACCTTC.